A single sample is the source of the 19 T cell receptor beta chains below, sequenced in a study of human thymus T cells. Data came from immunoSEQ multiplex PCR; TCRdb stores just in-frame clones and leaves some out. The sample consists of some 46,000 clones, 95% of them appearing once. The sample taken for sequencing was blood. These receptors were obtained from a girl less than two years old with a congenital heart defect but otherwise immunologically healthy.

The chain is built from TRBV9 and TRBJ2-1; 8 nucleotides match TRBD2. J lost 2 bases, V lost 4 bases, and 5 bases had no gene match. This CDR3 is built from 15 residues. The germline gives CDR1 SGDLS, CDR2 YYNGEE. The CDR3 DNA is TGTGCCAGCAGCCCGGGGACTAGACCCTACAATGAGCAGTTCTTC. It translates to CASSPGTRPYNEQFF. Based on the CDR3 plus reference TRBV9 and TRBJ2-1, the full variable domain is DSGVTQTPKHLITATGQRVTLRCSPRSGDLSVYWYQQSLDQGLQFLIQYYNGEERAKGNILERFSAQQFPDLHSELNLSSLELGDSALYFCASSPGTRPYNEQFFGPGTRLTVL.

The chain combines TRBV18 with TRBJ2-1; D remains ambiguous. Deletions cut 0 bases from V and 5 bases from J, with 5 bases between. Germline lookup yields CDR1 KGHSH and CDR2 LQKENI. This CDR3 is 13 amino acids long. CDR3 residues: CASSPPINNEQFF. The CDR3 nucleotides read TGTGCCAGCTCACCACCCATAAACAATGAGCAGTTCTTC. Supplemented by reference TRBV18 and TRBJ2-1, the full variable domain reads NAGVMQNPRHLVRRRGQEARLRCSPMKGHSHVYWYRQLPEEGLKFMVYLQKENIIDESGMPKERFSAEFPKEGPSILRIQQVVRGDSAAYFCASSPPINNEQFFGPGTRLTVL.

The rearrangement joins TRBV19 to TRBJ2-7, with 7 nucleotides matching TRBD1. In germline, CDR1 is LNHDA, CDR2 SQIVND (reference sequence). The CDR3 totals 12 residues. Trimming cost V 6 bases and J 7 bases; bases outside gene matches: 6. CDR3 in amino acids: CASRSRTGEQYF. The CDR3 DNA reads TGTGCCAGTAGATCAAGGACAGGAGAGCAGTACTTC.

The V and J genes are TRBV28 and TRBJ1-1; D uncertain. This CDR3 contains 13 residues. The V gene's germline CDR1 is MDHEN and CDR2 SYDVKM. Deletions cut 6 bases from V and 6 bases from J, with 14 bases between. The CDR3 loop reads CASRNSKPSEAFF. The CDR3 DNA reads TGTGCCAGCAGGAACAGTAAACCCTCTGAAGCTTTCTTT.

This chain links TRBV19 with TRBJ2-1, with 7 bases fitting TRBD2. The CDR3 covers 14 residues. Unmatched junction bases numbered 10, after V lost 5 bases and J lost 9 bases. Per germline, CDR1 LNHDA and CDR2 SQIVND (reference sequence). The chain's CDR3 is CASSPLAVVGEQFF. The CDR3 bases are TGTGCCAGTAGTCCTCTAGCGGTGGTGGGTGAGCAGTTCTTC.

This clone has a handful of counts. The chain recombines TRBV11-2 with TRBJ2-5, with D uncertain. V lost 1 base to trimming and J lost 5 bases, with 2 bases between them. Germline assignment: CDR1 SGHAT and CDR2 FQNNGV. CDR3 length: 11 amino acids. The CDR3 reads CASSLGETQYF. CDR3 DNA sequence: TGTGCCAGCAGCTTAGGGGAGACCCAGTACTTC.

The CDR3 nucleotides are TGTGCCAGCAGCTTTGCCAATGAGCAGTTCTTC. Its protein product is CASSFANEQFF. The chain uses TRBV7-6 and TRBJ2-1; D unclear. Trimming shortened V by 3 bases and J by 6 bases, and 3 bases separated the two germline ends. The CDR3 is made up of 11 amino acids. The germline CDR1 and CDR2 sequences are SGHVS and FNYEAQ. The whole variable domain, remainder taken from reference TRBV7-6 and TRBJ2-1, is GAGVSQSPRYKVTKRGQDVALRCDPISGHVSLYWYRQALGQGPEFLTYFNYEAQQDKSGLPNDRFSAERPEGSISTLTIQRTEQRDSAMYRCASSFANEQFFGPGTRLTVL.

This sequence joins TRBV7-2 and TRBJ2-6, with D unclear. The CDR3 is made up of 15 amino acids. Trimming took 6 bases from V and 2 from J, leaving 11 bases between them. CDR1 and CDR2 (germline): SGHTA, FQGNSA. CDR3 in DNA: TGTGCCAGCAGTCATCTCAGCCCTGGGGCCAACGTCCTGACTTTC. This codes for CASSHLSPGANVLTF.

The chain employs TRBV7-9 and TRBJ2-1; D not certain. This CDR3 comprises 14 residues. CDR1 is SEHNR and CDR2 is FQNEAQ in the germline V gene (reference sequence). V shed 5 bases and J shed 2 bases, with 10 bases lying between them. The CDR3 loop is CASSQRVPYNEQFF. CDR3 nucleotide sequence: TGTGCCAGCAGCCAAAGGGTCCCCTACAATGAGCAGTTCTTC.

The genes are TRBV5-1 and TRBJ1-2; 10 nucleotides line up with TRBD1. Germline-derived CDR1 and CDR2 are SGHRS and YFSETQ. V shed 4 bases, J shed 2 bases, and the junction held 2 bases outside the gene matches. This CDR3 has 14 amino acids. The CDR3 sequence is CASSRDRGNYGYTF. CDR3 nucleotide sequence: TGCGCCAGCAGCCGGGACAGGGGAAACTATGGCTACACCTTC.

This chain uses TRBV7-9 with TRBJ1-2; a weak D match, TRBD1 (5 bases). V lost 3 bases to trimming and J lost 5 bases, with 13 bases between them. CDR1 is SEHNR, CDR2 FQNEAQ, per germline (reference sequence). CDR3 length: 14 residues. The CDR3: CASSLVSGPYGYTF. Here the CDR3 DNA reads TGTGCCAGCAGCTTGGTCTCAGGGCCGTATGGCTACACCTTC.

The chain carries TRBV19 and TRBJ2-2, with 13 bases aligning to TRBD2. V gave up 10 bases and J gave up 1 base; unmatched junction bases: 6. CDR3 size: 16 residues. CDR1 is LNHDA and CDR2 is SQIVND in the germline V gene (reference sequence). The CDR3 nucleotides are TGTGCCACCAGGACTAGCGGGAGTCTGAACACCGGGGAGCTGTTTTTT. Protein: CATRTSGSLNTGELFF.

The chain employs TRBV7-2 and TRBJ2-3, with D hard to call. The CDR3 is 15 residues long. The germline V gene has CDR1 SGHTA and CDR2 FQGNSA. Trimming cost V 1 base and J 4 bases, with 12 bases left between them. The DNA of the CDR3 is TGTGCCAGCAGCTTAGTTCCGGGCGGAGCAGATACGCAGTATTTT. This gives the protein CASSLVPGGADTQYF.

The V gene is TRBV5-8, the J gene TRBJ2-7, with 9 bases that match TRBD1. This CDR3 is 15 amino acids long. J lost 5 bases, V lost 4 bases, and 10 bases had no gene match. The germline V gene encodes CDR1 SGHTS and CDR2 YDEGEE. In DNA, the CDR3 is TGTGCCAGCAGCCTAGGGACAGGGAGGGGAAACGAGCAGTACTTC. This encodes CASSLGTGRGNEQYF.

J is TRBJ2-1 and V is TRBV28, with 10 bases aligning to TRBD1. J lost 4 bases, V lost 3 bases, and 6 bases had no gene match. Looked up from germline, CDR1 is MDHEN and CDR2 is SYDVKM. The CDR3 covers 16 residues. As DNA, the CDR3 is TGTGCCAGCAGTTTGGGGGACAGGGGATTTTACAATGAGCAGTTCTTC. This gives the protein CASSLGDRGFYNEQFF.

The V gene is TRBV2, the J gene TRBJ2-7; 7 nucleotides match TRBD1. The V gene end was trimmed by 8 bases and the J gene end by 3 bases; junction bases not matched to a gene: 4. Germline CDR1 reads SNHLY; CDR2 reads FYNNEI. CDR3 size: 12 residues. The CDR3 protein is CASRDSYYEQYF. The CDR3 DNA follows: TGTGCCAGCCGGGACAGTTACTACGAGCAGTACTTC.

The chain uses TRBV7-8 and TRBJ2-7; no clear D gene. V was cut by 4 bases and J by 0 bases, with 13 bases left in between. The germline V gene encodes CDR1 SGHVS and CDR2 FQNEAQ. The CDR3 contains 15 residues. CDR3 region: CASSSWTFNSYEQYF. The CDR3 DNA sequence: TGTGCCAGCAGCTCATGGACCTTCAACTCCTACGAGCAGTACTTC.

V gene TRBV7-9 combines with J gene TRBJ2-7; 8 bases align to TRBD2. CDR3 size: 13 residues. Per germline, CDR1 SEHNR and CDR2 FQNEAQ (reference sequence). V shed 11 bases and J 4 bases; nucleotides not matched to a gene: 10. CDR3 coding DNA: TGTGCCGGTGGGGCTAGCGGGCGGTACGAGCAGTACTTC. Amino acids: CAGGASGRYEQYF.

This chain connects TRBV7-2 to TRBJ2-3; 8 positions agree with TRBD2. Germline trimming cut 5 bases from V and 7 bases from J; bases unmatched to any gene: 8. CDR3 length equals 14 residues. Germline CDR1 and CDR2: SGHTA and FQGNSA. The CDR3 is CASSARGLEHTQYF. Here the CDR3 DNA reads TGTGCCAGCAGCGCCCGGGGACTAGAACATACGCAGTATTTT.